Listed below are T cell receptor beta chains from one sample, sequenced in a study of Graves' ophthalmopathy and Graves' hyperthyroidism. TCRdb recomputed calls from the multiplex PCR reads with MiXCR, one row per CDR3 protein. Here the sample spans some 400,000 distinct CDR3 sequences, about 16% being singletons. The specimen sequenced was peripheral blood. These TCRs come from a woman aged 18-29 years with Graves' ophthalmopathy. Each CDR3 is given with its conserved first and last residue. Fields, in order: D gene, V gene, clone size, J gene, CDR3 protein, CDR3 DNA. A D gene is named only where the DNA matches it firmly. Rows give clone size only sometimes, using once, few, many, or a class for an expanded clone.

TRBD1	TRBV6-2/TRBV6-3	many	TRBJ2-7	CASSYVQGAYEQYF	TGTGCCAGCAGTTACGTACAGGGGGCTTACGAGCAGTACTTC
TRBD1	TRBV6-1	many	TRBJ1-1	CATLGRGGTEAFF	TGTGCCACCCTGGGCAGGGGGGGCACTGAAGCTTTCTTT
TRBD2	TRBV6-1	NA	TRBJ2-5	CASSRTLAGEETQYF	TGTGCCAGCAGTCGAACACTAGCGGGAGAAGAGACCCAGTACTTC
NA	TRBV12-3/TRBV12-4	NA	TRBJ2-7	CASGVFTHEQYF	TGTGCCAGTGGGGTTTTTACCCACGAGCAGTACTTC
TRBD1	TRBV11-2	NA	TRBJ1-1	CASSSGTGDEAFF	TGTGCCAGCAGCTCCGGGACAGGGGACGAGGCTTTCTTT
TRBD2	TRBV4-1	few	TRBJ2-5	CASSQDRLAGVGETQYF	TGCGCCAGCAGCCAAGATCGACTAGCGGGAGTCGGAGAGACCCAGTACTTC
NA	TRBV19	many	TRBJ2-7	CASSMKGYYEQYF	TGTGCCAGTAGTATGAAGGGTTACTACGAGCAGTACTTC
NA	TRBV18	few	TRBJ2-7	CASSPPWPGKADEQYF	TGTGCCAGCTCACCACCGTGGCCAGGGAAGGCCGACGAGCAGTACTTC
NA	TRBV7-3	many	TRBJ2-2	CASSFDVNTGELFF	TGTGCCAGCAGCTTCGACGTGAACACCGGGGAGCTGTTTTTT
TRBD1	TRBV19	many	TRBJ1-2	CASSWGTGPNYGYTF	TGTGCCAGTAGTTGGGGGACAGGGCCGAACTATGGCTACACCTTC